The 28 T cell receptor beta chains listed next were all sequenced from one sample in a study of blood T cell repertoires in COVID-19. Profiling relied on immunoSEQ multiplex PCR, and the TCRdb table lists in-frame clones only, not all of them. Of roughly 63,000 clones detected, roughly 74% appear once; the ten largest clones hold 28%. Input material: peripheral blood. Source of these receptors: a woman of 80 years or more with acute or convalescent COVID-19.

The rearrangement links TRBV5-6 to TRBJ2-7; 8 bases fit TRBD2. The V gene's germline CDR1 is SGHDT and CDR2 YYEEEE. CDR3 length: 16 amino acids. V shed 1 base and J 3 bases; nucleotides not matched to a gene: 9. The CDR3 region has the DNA TGTGCCAGCAGCTTGTGGGAAGCGGGAGCGGTCTACGAGCAGTACTTC. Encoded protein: CASSLWEAGAVYEQYF. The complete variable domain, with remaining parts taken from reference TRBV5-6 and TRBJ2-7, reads DAGVTQSPTHLIKTRGQQVTLRCSPKSGHDTVSWYQQALGQGPQFIFQYYEEEERQRGNFPDRFSGHQFPNYSSELNVNALLLGDSALYLCASSLWEAGAVYEQYFGPGTRLTVT.

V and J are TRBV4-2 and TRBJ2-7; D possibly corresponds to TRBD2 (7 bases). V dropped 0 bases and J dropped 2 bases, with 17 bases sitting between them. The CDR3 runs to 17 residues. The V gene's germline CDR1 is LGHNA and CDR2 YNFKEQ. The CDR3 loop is CASSQDLAGAIPYEQYF. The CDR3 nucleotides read TGTGCCAGCAGCCAAGATCTTGCGGGGGCGATCCCCTACGAGCAGTACTTC.

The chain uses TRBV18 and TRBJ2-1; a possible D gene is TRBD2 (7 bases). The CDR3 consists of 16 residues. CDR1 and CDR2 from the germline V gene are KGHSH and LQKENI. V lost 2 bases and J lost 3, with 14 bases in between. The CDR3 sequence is CASSPVEGGGYNEQFF. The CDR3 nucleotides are TGTGCCAGCTCACCAGTGGAGGGAGGGGGCTACAATGAGCAGTTCTTC.

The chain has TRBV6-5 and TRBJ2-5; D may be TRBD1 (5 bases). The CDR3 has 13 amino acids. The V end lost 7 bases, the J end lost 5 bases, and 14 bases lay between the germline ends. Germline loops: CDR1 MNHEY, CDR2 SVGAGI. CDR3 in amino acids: CASIRQGMETQYF. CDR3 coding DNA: TGTGCCAGCATCCGGCAGGGAATGGAGACCCAGTACTTC.

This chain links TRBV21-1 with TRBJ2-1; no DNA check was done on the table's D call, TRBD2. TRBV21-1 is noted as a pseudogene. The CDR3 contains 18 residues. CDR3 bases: TGTGCCAGCAGCAAAGAGCCGGTACTAGCGGGAACCTACAATGAGCAGTTCTTC. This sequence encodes CASSKEPVLAGTYNEQFF.

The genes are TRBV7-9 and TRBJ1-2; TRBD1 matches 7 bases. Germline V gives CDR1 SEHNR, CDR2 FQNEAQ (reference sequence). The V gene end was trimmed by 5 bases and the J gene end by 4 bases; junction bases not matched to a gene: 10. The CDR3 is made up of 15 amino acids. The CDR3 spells CASSPGQSHLYGYTF. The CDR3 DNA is TGTGCCAGCAGCCCGGGACAGTCCCATCTCTATGGCTACACCTTC.

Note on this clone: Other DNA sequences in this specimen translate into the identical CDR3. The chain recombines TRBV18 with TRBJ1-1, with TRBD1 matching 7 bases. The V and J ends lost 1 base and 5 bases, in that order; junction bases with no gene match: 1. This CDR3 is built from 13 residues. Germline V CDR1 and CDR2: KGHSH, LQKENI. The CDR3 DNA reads TGTGCCAGCTCACCACAGGGGGCTACTGAAGCTTTCTTT. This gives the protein CASSPQGATEAFF. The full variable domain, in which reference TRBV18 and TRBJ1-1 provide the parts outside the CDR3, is NAGVMQNPRHLVRRRGQEARLRCSPMKGHSHVYWYRQLPEEGLKFMVYLQKENIIDESGMPKERFSAEFPKEGPSILRIQQVVRGDSAAYFCASSPQGATEAFFGQGTRLTVV.

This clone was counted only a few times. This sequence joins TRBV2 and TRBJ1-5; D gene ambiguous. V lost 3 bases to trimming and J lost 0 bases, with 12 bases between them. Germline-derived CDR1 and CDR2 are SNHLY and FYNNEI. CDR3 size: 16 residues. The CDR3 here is CASSEGTHYSNQPQHF. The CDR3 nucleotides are TGTGCCAGCAGTGAGGGTACCCACTATAGCAATCAGCCCCAGCATTTT.

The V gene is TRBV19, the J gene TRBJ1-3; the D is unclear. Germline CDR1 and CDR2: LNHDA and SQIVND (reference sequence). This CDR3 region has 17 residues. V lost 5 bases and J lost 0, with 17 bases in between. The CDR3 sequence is CASSLTSARNSGNTIYF. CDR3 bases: TGTGCCAGTAGTTTGACGTCAGCTAGAAACTCTGGAAACACCATATATTTT.

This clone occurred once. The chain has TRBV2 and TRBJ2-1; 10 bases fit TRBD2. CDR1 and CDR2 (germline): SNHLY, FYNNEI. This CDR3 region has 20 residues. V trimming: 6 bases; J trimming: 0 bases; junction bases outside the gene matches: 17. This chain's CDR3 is CASSPLGLAGAQGSYNEQFF. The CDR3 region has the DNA TGTGCCAGCAGCCCCCTGGGTCTAGCGGGAGCACAAGGCTCCTACAATGAGCAGTTCTTC. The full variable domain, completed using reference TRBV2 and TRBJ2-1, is EPEVTQTPSHQVTQMGQEVILRCVPISNHLYFYWYRQILGQKVEFLVSFYNNEISEKSEIFDDQFSVERPDGSNFTLKIRSTKLEDSAMYFCASSPLGLAGAQGSYNEQFFGPGTRLTVL.

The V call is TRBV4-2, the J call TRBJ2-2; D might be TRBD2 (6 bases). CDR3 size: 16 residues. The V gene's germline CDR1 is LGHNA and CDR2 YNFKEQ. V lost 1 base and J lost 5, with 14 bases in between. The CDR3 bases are TGTGCCAGCAGCCAAGTAGGAACTAGCCCGACCGGGGAGCTGTTTTTT. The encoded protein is CASSQVGTSPTGELFF.

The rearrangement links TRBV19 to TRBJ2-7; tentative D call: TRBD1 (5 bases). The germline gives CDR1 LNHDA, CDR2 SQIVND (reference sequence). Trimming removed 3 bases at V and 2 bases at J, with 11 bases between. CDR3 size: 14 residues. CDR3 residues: CASSIEDKTYEQYF. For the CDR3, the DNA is TGTGCCAGTAGTATCGAGGACAAAACCTACGAGCAGTACTTC.

In nucleotides, the CDR3 is TGTGCCAGCAGCTTAGTTGGTCAGGGGGACGCTCAGCCCCAGCATTTT. Amino acid sequence: CASSLVGQGDAQPQHF. The chain employs TRBV7-2 and TRBJ1-5; TRBD1 aligns across 7 bases. V lost 1 base and J lost 6; bases outside the gene matches: 9. Germline lookup yields CDR1 SGHTA and CDR2 FQGNSA. The CDR3 has 16 amino acids. The complete variable domain, with remaining parts taken from reference TRBV7-2 and TRBJ1-5, reads GAGVSQSPSNKVTEKGKDVELRCDPISGHTALYWYRQSLGQGLEFLIYFQGNSAPDKSGLPSDRFSAERTGGSVSTLTIQRTQQEDSAVYLCASSLVGQGDAQPQHFGDGTRLSIL.

CDR3 sequence reads: CASSSGGGRTQYF. CDR3 nucleotide sequence: TGTGCCAGCAGTTCAGGGGGTGGCCGCACGCAGTATTTT. The chain carries TRBV2 and TRBJ2-3; 7 nucleotides line up with TRBD1. CDR3 length: 13 amino acids. Unmatched junction bases numbered 8, after V lost 5 bases and J lost 9 bases. CDR1 SNHLY and CDR2 FYNNEI come from the germline V gene. Filled out from reference TRBV2 and TRBJ2-3, the complete variable domain reads EPEVTQTPSHQVTQMGQEVILRCVPISNHLYFYWYRQILGQKVEFLVSFYNNEISEKSEIFDDQFSVERPDGSNFTLKIRSTKLEDSAMYFCASSSGGGRTQYFGPGTRLTVL.

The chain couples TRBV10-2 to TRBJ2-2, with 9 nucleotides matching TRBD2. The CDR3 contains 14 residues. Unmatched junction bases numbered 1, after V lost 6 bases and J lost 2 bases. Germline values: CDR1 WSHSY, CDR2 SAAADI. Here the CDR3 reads CASRAGGNTGELFF. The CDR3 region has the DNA TGCGCCAGCAGAGCGGGGGGCAACACCGGGGAGCTGTTTTTT.

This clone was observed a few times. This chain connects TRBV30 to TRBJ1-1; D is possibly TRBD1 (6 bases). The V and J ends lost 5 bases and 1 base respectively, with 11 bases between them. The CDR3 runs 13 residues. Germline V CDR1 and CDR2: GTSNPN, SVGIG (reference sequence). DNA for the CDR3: TGTGCCTGGTCCGGGACATGGAACACTGAAGCTTTCTTT. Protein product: CAWSGTWNTEAFF. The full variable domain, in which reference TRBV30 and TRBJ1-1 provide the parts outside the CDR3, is SQTIHQWPATLVQPVGSPLSLECTVEGTSNPNLYWYRQAAGRGLQLLFYSVGIGQISSEVPQNLSASRPQDRQFILSSKKLLLSDSGFYLCAWSGTWNTEAFFGQGTRLTVV.

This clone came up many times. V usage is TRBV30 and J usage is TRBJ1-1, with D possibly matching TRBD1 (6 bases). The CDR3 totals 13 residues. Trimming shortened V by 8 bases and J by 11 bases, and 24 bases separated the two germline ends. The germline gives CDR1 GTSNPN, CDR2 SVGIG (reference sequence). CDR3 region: CAGDRDTSLGAFF. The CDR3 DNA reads TGTGCCGGAGACCGGGACACTTCCTTAGGGGCTTTCTTT.

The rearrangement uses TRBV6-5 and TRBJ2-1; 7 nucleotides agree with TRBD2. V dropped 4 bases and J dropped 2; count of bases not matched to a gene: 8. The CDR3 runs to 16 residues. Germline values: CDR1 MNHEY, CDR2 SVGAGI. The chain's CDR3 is CASSSSLAGAYNEQFF. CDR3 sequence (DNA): TGTGCCAGCAGTTCGAGTTTAGCGGGTGCCTACAATGAGCAGTTCTTC.

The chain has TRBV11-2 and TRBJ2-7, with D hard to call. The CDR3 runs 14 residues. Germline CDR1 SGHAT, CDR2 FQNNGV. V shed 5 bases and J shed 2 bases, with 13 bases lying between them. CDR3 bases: TGTGCCAGCAGCCCCGACCGCGGAACCTACGAGCAGTACTTC. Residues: CASSPDRGTYEQYF.

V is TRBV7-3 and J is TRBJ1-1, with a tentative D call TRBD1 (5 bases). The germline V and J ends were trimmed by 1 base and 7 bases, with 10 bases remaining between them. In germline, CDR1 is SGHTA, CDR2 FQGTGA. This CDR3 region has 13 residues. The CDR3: CASSLSGGFEAFF. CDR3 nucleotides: TGTGCCAGCAGCTTAAGCGGGGGGTTTGAAGCTTTCTTT.

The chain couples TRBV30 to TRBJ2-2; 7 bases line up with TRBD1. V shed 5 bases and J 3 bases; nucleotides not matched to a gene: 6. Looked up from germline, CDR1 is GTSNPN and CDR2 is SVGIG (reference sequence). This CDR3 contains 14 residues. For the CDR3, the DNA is TGTGCCTGGCGCGGACAGGTTGACACCGGGGAGCTGTTTTTT. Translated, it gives CAWRGQVDTGELFF.

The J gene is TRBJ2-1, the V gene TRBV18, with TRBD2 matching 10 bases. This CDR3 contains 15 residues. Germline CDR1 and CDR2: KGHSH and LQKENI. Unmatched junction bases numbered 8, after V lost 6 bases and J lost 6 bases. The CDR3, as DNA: TGTGCCAGCTCTGGACTAGCGGCATCTCTCAATGAGCAGTTCTTC. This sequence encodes CASSGLAASLNEQFF.

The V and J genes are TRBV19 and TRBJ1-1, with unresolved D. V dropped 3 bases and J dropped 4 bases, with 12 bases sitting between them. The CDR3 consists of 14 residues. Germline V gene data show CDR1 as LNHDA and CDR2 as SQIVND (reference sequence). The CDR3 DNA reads TGTGCCAGTAGTATTTTAGCCGTGGGCACTGAAGCTTTCTTT. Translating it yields CASSILAVGTEAFF.

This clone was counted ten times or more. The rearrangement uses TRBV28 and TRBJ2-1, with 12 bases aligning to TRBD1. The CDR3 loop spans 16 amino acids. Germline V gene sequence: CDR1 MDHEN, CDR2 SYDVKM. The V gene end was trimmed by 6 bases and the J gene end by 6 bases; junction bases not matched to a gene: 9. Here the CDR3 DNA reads TGTGCCAGCAGACAGGGACAGGGGGCGCGTTTCAATGAGCAGTTCTTC. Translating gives CASRQGQGARFNEQFF.

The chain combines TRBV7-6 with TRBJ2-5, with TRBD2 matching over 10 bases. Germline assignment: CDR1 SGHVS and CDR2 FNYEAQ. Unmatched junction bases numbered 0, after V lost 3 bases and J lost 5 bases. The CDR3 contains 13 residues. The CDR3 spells CASSFSGGETQYF. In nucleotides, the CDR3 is TGTGCCAGCAGCTTTAGCGGGGGGGAGACCCAGTACTTC.

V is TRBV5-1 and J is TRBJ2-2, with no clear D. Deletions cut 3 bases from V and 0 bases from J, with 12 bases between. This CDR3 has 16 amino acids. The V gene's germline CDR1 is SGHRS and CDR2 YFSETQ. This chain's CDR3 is CASSSWRHSNTGELFF. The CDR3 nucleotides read TGCGCCAGCAGCTCGTGGCGGCACTCGAACACCGGGGAGCTGTTTTTT.

The CDR3 loop reads CASSLEGAGANVLTF. CDR3 coding DNA: TGTGCCAGCAGCTTGGAAGGGGCTGGGGCCAACGTCCTGACTTTC. The V and J genes are TRBV5-4 and TRBJ2-6, with D possibly TRBD1 on 5 matching bases. The V gene lost 0 bases and the J gene lost 2 bases, with 6 bases spanning the gap. Germline V gives CDR1 SGHNT, CDR2 YYREEE (reference sequence). The length of the CDR3 is 15 residues.

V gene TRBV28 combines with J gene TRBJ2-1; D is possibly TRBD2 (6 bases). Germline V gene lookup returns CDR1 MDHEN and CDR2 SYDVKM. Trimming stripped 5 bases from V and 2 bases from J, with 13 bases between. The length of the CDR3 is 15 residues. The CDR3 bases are TGTGCCAGCAGTCTGGGGGGAGGCCCCTACAATGAGCAGTTCTTC. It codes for CASSLGGGPYNEQFF.